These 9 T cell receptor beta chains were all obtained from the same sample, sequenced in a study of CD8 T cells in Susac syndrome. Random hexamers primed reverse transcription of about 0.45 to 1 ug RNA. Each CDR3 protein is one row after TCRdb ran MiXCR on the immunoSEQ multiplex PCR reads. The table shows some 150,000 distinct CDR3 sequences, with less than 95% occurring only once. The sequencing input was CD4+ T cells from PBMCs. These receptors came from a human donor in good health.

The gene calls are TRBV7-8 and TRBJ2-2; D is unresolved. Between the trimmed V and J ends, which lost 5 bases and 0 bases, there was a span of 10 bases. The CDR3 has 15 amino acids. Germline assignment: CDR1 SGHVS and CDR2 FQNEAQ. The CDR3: CASSPYFSNTGELFF. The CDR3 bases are TGTGCCAGCAGCCCTTACTTCTCGAACACCGGGGAGCTGTTTTTT.

For the CDR3, the DNA is TGTGCCACCAGTGACCCCACAGCGGGAGGGAGCGAGCAGTACTTC. It translates to CATSDPTAGGSEQYF. The V call is TRBV24-1, the J call TRBJ2-7; 10 nucleotides align to TRBD2. The CDR3 length is 15 residues. The V segment lost 4 bases and the J segment 6 bases; nucleotides outside the gene matches: 8. Per germline, CDR1 KGHDR and CDR2 SFDVKD.

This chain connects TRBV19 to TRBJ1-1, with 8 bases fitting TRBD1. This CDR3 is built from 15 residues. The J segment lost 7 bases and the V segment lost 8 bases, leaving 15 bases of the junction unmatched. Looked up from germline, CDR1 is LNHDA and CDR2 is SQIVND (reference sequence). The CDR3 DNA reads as TGTGCCAGTTTGGGGGCAGGGGGCTCCAGACTTGAAGCTTTCTTT. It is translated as CASLGAGGSRLEAFF.

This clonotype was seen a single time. The CDR3: CASSPGWGARQNYEQYF. CDR3 sequence (DNA): TGTGCCAGCAGCCCCGGGTGGGGGGCCAGACAGAACTACGAGCAGTACTTC. This sequence joins TRBV11-2 and TRBJ2-7, with D tentatively TRBD1 or TRBD2 (6 bases each). The germline V gene encodes CDR1 SGHAT and CDR2 FQNNGV. The CDR3 has 17 amino acids. Trimming pared 5 bases from V and 3 bases from J, leaving 23 bases between.

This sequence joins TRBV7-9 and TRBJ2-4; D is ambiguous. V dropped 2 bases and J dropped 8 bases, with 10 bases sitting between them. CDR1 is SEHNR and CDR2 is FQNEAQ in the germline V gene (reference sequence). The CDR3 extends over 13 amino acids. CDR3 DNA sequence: TGTGCCAGCAGCTTACGGCAAGTAGACATTCAGTACTTC. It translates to CASSLRQVDIQYF.

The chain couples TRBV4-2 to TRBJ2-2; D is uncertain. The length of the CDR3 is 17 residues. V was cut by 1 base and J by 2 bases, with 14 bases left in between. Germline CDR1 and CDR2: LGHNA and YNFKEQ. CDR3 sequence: CASSQGGPSTNTGELFF. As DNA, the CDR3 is TGTGCCAGCAGCCAAGGCGGTCCATCCACTAACACCGGGGAGCTGTTTTTT.

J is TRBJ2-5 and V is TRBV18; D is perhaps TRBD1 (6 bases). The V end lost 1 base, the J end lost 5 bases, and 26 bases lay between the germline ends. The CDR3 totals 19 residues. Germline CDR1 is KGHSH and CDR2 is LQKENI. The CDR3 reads CASSPRLRIGTPVRETQYF. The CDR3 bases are TGTGCCAGCTCACCACGACTGAGGATAGGGACACCCGTCCGGGAGACCCAGTACTTC.

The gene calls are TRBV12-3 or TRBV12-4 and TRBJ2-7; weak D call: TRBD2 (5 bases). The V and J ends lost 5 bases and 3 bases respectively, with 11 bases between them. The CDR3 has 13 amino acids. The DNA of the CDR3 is TGTGCCAGCAGTCCCGGGATCGACTACGAGCAGTACTTC. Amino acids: CASSPGIDYEQYF.

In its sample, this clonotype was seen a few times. The CDR3 bases are TGTGCCAGCAGTCCAGCGGGAGGGTCCTACGAGCAGTACTTC. It yields the protein CASSPAGGSYEQYF. The chain combines TRBV7-9 with TRBJ2-7; 10 bases align to TRBD2. V dropped 6 bases and J dropped 1; count of bases not matched to a gene: 3. From germline, CDR1 is SEHNR and CDR2 FQNEAQ (reference sequence). The CDR3 runs to 14 residues. The whole variable domain, remainder taken from reference TRBV7-9 and TRBJ2-7, is DTGVSQNPRHKITKRGQNVTFRCDPISEHNRLYWYRQTLGQGPEFLTYFQNEAQLEKSRLLSDRFSAERPKGSFSTLEIQRTEQGDSAMYLCASSPAGGSYEQYFGPGTRLTVT.